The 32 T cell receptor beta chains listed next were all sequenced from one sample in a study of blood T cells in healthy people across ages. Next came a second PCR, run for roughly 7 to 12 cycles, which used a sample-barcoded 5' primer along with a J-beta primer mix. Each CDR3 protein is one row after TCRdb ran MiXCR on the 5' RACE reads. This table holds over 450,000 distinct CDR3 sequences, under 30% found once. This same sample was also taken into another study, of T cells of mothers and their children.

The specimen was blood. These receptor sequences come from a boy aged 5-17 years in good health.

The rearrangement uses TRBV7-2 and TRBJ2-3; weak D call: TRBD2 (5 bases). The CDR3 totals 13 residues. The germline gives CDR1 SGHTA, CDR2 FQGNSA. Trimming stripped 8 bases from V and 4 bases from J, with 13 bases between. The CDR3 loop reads CASGSGVADTQYF. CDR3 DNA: TGTGCCAGCGGCTCCGGGGTGGCAGATACGCAGTATTTT.

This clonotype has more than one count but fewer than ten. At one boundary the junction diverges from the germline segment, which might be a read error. CDR3 nucleotides: TGCGCCAGCAGCCAAGGACTCAGAGGAATGAACGCTGAAGCTTTCTTT. Amino acids: CASSQGLRGMNAEAFF. The gene calls are TRBV4-3 and TRBJ1-1, with no clear D. CDR3 length: 16 amino acids. Germline V gene lookup returns CDR1 LGHNA and CDR2 YSLEER.

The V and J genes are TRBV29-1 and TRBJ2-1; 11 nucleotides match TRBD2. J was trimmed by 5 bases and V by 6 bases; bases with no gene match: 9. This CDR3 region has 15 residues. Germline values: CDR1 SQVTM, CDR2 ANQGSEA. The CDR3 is CSVTPSGRSDNEQFF. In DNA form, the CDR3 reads TGCAGCGTGACTCCTAGCGGGAGGTCAGACAATGAGCAGTTCTTC.

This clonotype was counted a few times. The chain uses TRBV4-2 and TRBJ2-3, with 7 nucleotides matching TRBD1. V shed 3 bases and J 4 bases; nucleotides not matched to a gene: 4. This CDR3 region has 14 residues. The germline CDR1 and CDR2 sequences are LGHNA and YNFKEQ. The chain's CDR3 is CASSQVTGADTQYF. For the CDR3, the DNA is TGTGCCAGCAGCCAGGTTACAGGGGCAGATACGCAGTATTTT.

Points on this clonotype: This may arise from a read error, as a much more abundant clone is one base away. The DNA of the CDR3 is TGTGCCAGCAGCCTTCAGGGGGGCAACTATGGCTACGCCTTC. This encodes CASSLQGGNYGYAF. The V and J genes are TRBV3-1 and TRBJ1-2; 7 bases line up with TRBD1. The CDR3 is made up of 14 amino acids. Germline V lookup: CDR1 LGHDT, CDR2 YNNKEL (reference sequence).

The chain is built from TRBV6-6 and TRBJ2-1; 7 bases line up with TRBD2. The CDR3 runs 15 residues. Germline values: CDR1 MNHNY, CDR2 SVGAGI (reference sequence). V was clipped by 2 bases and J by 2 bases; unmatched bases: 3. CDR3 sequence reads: CASSYVGGTYNEQFF. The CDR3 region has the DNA TGTGCCAGCAGTTACGTCGGGGGGACCTACAATGAGCAGTTCTTC.

The CDR3 here is CASSQEKQGETQYF. The CDR3 DNA is TGTGCCAGCAGCCAAGAAAAGCAGGGAGAGACCCAGTACTTC. V gene TRBV3-1 combines with J gene TRBJ2-5; weak D call: TRBD1 (5 bases). Germline CDR1 reads LGHDT; CDR2 reads YNNKEL (reference sequence). The V gene lost 0 bases and the J gene lost 4 bases, with 9 bases spanning the gap. CDR3 size: 14 residues.

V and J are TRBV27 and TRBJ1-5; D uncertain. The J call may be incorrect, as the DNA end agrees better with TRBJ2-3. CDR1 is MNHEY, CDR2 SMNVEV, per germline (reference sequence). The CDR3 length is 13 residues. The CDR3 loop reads CASSSRSSTPQYF. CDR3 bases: TGTGCCAGCAGCTCTAGGTCCAGCACGCCCCAGTATTTT.

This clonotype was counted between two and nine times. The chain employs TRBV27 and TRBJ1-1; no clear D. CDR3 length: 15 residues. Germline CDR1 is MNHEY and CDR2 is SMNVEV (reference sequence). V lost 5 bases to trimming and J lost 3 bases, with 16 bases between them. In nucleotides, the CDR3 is TGTGCCAGCAGTCGATCAGGTTCGGGGTACACTGAAGCTTTCTTT. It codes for CASSRSGSGYTEAFF.

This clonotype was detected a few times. The CDR3 DNA sequence: TGTGCCAGCAGCCAAGGACAGACCTATGGCTACACCTTC. It translates to CASSQGQTYGYTF. This chain links TRBV3-1 with TRBJ1-2; TRBD1 might be the D (5 bases). Per germline, CDR1 LGHDT and CDR2 YNNKEL (reference sequence). Trimming stripped 1 base from V and 4 bases from J, with 7 bases between. CDR3 length equals 13 residues.

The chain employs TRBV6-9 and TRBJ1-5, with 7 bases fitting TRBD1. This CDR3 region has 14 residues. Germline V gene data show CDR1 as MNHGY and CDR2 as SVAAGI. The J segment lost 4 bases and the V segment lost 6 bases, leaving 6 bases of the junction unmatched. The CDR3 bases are TGTGCCAGCAGACCGGGACAGTGTAATCAGCCCCAGCATTTT. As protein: CASRPGQCNQPQHF.

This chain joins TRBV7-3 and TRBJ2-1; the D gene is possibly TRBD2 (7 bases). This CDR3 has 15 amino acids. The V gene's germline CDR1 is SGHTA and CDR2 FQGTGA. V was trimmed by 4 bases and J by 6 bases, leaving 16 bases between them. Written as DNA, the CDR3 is TGTGCCAGCAGCTCGGGGGGCAGGCCCTCCAATGAGCAGTTCTTC. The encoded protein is CASSSGGRPSNEQFF.

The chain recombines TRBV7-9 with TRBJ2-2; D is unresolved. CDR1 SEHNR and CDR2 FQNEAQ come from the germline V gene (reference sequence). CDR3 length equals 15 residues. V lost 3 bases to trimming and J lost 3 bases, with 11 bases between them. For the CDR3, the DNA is TGTGCCAGCAGCTTTGGCTCTCCAGACACCGGGGAGCTGTTTTTT. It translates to CASSFGSPDTGELFF.

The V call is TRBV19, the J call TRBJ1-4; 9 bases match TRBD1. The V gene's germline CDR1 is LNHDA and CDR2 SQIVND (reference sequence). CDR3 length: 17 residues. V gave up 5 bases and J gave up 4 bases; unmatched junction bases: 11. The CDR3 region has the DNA TGTGCCAGTAGTTTATACCTCGGACAGGGGCGTAATGAAAAACTGTTTTTT. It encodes CASSLYLGQGRNEKLFF.

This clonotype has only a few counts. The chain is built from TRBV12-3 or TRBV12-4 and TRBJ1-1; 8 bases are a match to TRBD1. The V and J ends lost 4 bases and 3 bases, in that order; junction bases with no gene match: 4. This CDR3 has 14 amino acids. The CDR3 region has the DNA TGTGCCAGCAGTTCCGGACAGGGATACACTGAAGCTTTCTTT. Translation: CASSSGQGYTEAFF.

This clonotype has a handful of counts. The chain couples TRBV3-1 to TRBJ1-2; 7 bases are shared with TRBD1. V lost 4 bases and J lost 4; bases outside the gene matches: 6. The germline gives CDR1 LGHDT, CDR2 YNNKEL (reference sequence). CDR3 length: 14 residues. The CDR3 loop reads CASSPGQVPYGYTF. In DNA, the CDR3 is TGTGCCAGCAGCCCCGGACAGGTCCCCTATGGCTACACCTTC.

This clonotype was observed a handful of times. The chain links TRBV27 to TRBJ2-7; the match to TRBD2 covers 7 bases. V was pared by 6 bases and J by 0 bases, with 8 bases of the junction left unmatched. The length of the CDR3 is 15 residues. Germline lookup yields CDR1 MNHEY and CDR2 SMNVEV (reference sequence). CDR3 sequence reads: CASRASGASSYEQYF. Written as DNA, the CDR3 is TGTGCCAGCAGAGCAAGCGGGGCGAGCTCCTACGAGCAGTACTTC.

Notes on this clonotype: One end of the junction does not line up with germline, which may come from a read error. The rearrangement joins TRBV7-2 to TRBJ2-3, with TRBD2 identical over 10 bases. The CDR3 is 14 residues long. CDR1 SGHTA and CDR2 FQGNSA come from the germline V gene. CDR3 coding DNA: TGCGCCAACCGACTAGCGGGTTCCACAGATACGCAGTATTTT. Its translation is CANRLAGSTDTQYF. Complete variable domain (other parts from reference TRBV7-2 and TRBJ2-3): GAGVSQSPSNKVTEKGKDVELRCDPISGHTALYWYRQSLGQGLEFLIYFQGNSAPDKSGLPSDRFSAERTGGSVSTLTIQRTQQEDSAVYLCANRLAGSTDTQYFGPGTRLTVL.

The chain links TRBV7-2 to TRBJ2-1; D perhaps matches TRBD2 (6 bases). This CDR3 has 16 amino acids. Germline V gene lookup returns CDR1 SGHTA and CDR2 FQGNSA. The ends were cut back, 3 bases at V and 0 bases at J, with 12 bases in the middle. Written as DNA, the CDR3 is TGTGCCAGCAGCTTCAGACTAGTCAGCTCCTACAATGAGCAGTTCTTC. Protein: CASSFRLVSSYNEQFF.

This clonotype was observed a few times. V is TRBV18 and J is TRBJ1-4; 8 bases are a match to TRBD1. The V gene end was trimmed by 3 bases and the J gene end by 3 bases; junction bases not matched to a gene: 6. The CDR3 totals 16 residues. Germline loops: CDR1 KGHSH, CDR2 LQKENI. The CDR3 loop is CASSPRVDRANEKLFF. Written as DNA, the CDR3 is TGTGCCAGCTCACCCCGCGTGGACAGGGCTAATGAAAAACTGTTTTTT.

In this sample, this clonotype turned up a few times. CDR3 DNA sequence: TGTGCCAGCAGTCCAAGACAGGGGGGCTATAATTCACCCCTCCACTTT. This sequence encodes CASSPRQGGYNSPLHF. V usage is TRBV12-3 or TRBV12-4 and J usage is TRBJ1-6; 9 bases fit TRBD1. This CDR3 is 16 amino acids long. V lost 5 bases and J lost 3; bases outside the gene matches: 5.

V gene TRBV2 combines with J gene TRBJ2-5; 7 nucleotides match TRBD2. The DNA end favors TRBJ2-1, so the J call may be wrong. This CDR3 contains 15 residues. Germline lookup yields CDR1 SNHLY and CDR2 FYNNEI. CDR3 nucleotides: TGTGCCAGCAGTGAACTGGGGGAGGGCCACAATGAGCAGTTCTTC. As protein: CASSELGEGHNEQFF.

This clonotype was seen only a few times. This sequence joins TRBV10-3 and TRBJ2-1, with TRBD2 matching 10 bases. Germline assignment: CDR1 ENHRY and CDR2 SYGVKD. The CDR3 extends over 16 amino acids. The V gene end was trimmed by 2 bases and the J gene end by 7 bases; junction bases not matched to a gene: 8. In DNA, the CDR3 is TGTGCCATCAGTGAGACTAGCGGGATAGGTAATAATGAGCAGTTCTTC. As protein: CAISETSGIGNNEQFF.

This chain's CDR3 is CAIRGAPPRDEQYF. The CDR3 coding sequence is TGTGCCATCCGGGGGGCACCGCCTCGGGACGAGCAGTACTTC. The chain uses TRBV10-3 and TRBJ2-5, with D tentatively TRBD2 (7 bases). The DNA end favors TRBJ2-7, so the J call may be wrong. This CDR3 contains 14 residues. Looked up from germline, CDR1 is ENHRY and CDR2 is SYGVKD.

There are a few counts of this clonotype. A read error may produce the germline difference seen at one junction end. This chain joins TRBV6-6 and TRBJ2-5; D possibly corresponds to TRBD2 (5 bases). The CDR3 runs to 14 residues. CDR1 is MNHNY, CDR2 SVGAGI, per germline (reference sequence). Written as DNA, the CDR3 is TGTGCCAGCAGGTCGGTGGGAGAGCAAGAGGCCCAGTACTTC. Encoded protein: CASRSVGEQEAQYF.

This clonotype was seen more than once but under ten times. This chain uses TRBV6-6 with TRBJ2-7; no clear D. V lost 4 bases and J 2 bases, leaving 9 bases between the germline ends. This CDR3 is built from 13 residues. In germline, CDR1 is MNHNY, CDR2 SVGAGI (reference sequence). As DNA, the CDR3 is TGTGCCAGCAGTTCCGGCGTAGCCTACGAGCAGTACTTC. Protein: CASSSGVAYEQYF.

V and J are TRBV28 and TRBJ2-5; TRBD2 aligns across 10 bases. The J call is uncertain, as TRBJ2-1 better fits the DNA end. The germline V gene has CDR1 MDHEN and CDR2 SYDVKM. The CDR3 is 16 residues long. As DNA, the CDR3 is TGTGCCAGCAGTCCTTGGACTAGCGGAGCCCCCCATGAGCAGTTCTTC. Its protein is CASSPWTSGAPHEQFF.

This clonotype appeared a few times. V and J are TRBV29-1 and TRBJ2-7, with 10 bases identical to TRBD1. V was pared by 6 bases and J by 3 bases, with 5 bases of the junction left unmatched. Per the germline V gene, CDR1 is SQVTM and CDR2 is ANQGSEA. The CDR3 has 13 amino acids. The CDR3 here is CSVRQGASYEQYF. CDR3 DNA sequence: TGCAGCGTGAGACAGGGGGCCAGCTACGAGCAGTACTTC.

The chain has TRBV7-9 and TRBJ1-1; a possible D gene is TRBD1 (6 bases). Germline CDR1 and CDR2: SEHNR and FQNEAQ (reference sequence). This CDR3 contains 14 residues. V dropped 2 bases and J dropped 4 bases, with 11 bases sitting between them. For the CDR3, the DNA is TGTGCCAGCAGCTTACAGGGGACTGGCACTGAAGCTTTCTTT. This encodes CASSLQGTGTEAFF.

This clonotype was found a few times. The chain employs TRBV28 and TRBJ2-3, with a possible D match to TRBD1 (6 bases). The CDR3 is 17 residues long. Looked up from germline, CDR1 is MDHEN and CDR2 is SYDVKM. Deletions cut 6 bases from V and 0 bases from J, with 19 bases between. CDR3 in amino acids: CASRPVGGGGSTDTQYF. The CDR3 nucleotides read TGTGCCAGCAGGCCGGTAGGTGGGGGCGGAAGCACAGATACGCAGTATTTT. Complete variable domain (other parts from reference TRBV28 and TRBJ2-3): DVKVTQSSRYLVKRTGEKVFLECVQDMDHENMFWYRQDPGLGLRLIYFSYDVKMKEKGDIPEGYSVSREKKERFSLILESASTNQTSMYLCASRPVGGGGSTDTQYFGPGTRLTVL.

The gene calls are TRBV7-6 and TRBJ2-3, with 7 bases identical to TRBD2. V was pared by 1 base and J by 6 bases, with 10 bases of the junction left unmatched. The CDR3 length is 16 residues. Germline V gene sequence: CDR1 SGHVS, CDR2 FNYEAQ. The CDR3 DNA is TGTGCCAGCAGCTTAGTTCTAGCGAGGGGAGGGGATACGCAGTATTTT. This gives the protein CASSLVLARGGDTQYF.

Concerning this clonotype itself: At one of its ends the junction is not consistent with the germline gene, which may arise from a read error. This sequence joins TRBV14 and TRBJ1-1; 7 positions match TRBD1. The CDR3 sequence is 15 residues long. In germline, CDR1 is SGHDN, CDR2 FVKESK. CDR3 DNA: TGTGCCGGCAGCCACCTTACAGGGGCGGACACTGAAGCTTTCTTT. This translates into CAGSHLTGADTEAFF.